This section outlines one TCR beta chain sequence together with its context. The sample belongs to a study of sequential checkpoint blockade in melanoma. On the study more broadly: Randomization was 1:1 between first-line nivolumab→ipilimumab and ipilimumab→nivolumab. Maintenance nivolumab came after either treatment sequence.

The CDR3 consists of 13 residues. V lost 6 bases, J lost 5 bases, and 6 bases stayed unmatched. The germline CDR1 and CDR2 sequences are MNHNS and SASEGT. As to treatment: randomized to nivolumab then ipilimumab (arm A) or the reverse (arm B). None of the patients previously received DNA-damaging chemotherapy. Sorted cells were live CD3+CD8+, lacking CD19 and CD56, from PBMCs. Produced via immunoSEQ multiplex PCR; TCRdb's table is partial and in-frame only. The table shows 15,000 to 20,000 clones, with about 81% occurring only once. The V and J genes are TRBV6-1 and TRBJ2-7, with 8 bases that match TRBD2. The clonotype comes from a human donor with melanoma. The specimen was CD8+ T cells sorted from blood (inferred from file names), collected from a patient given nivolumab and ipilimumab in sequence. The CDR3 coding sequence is TGTGCCAGCAGCTCCGGGACTAGTAACGAGCAGTACTTC. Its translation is CASSSGTSNEQYF.